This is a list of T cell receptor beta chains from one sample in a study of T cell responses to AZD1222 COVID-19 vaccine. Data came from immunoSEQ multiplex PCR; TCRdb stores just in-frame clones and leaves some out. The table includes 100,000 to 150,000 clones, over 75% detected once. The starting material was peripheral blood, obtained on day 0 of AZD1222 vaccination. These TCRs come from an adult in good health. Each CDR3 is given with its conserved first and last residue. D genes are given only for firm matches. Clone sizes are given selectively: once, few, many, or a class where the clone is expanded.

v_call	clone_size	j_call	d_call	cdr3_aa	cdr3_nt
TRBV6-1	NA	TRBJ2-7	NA	CASSEGRLEQYF	TGTGCCAGCAGTGAAGGGAGGCTCGAGCAGTACTTC
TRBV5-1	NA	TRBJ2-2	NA	CASSQPEQGAGELFF	TGCGCCAGCAGCCAGCCGGAACAGGGCGCCGGGGAGCTGTTTTTT
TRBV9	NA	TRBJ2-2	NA	CASSVRAQNTGELFF	TGTGCCAGCAGCGTAAGGGCCCAGAACACCGGGGAGCTGTTTTTT
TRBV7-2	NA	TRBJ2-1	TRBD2	CASSRGTSGRNEQFF	TGTGCCAGCAGCCGTGGGACTAGCGGGAGGAATGAGCAGTTCTTC
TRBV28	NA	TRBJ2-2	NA	CASSLSHGELFF	TGTGCCAGCAGTTTATCCCACGGGGAGCTGTTTTTT
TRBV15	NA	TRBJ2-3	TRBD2	CATSKGGTRDTDTQYF	TGTGCCACCAGCAAAGGAGGGACTAGGGACACAGATACGCAGTATTTT
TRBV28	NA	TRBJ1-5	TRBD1	CASSLGQGGSNQPQHF	TGTGCCAGCAGTCTCGGACAGGGCGGGAGCAATCAGCCCCAGCATTTT
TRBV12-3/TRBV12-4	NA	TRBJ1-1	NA	CASSRTLSPEAFF	TGTGCCAGCTCCCGGACCCTGAGTCCTGAAGCTTTCTTT
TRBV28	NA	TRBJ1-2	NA	CASSPGGGQRYGYTF	TGTGCCAGTAGCCCCGGGGGCGGGCAGCGCTATGGCTACACCTTC
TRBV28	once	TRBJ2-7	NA	CASSLGGLFNEQYF	TGTGCCAGCAGTTTAGGCGGGTTGTTTAACGAGCAGTACTTC
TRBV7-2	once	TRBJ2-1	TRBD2	CASSFSSAGGSSYNEQFF	TGTGCCAGCAGCTTCTCCTCAGCGGGGGGGAGCTCCTACAATGAGCAGTTCTTC
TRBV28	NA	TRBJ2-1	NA	CASFPPTGRTYNEQFF	TGTGCCAGCTTCCCTCCAACAGGGAGAACCTACAATGAGCAGTTCTTC
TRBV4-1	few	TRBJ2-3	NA	CASSRIMGAGQKTADTQYF	TGCGCCAGCAGCCGCATCATGGGGGCGGGCCAGAAGACGGCAGATACGCAGTATTTT
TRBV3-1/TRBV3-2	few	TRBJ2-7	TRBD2	CASSQVLAGVQEQYF	TGTGCCAGCAGCCAAGTTCTAGCGGGAGTACAAGAGCAGTACTTC
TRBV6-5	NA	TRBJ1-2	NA	CASSSDQRDGYTF	TGTGCCAGCAGTTCCGACCAGAGGGACGGCTACACCTTC
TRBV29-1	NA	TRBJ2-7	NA	CSAFRDEQYF	TGCAGCGCCTTTAGGGACGAGCAGTACTTC
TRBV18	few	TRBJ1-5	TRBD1	CASSAGTGNQPQHF	TGTGCCAGCTCAGCCGGGACAGGCAATCAGCCCCAGCATTTT
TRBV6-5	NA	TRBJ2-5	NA	CASSYSRVETQYF	TGTGCCAGCAGTTACTCCAGGGTGGAGACCCAGTACTTC
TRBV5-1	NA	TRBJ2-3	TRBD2	CASVLGGLAGTDTQYF	TGCGCCAGCGTCCTGGGCGGACTAGCGGGAACAGATACGCAGTATTTT
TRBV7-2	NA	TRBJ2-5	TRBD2	CASSLAGGSQYF	TGTGCCAGCAGCTTAGCGGGGGGGTCCCAGTACTTC
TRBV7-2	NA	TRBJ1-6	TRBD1	CASSSHRGQNSPLHF	TGTGCCAGCAGCTCGCACAGGGGGCAGAATTCACCCCTCCACTTT
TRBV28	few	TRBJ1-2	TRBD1	CASSPAEGAKGYTF	TGTGCCAGCAGCCCGGCGGAGGGGGCTAAGGGCTACACCTTC
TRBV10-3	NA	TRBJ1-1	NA	CAISEGYSGFGTEAFF	TGTGCCATCAGTGAGGGCTACAGTGGCTTCGGCACTGAAGCTTTCTTT
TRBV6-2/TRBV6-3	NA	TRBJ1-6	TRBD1	CASSSRTGSLVNSPLHF	TGTGCCAGCAGTTCCAGGACAGGCTCCCTGGTGAATTCACCCCTCCACTTT